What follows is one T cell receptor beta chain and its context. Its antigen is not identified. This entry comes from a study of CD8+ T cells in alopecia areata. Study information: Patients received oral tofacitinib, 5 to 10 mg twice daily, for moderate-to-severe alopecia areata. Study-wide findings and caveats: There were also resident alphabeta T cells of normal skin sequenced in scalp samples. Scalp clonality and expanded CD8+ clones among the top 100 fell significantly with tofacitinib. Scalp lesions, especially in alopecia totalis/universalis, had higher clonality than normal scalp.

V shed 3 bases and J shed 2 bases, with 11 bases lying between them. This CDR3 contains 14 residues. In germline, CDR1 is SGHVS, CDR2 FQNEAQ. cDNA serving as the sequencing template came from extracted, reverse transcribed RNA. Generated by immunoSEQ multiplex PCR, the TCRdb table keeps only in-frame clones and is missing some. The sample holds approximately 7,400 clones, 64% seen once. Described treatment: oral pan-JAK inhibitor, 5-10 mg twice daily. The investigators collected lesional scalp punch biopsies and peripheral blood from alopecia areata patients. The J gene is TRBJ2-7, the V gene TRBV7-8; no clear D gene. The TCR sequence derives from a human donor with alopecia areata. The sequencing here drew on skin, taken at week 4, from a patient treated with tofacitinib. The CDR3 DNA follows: TGTGCCAGCAGCTTTAGAGGTGGCGCCTACGAGCAGTACTTC. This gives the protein CASSFRGGAYEQYF.